This T cell receptor (beta chain) was recorded in a study of regulatory T cells in long-lasting Graves disease. Study-level points and caveats: Persistent patients shared more public clonotypes (under 3,000) than newly diagnosed patients (966).

Trimming shortened V by 5 bases and J by 5 bases, and 21 bases separated the two germline ends. The CDR3 totals 15 residues. Germline CDR1 reads DFQATT; CDR2 reads SNEGSKA (reference sequence). Construction of the TCR beta libraries employed iRepertoire HTBI primers in conjunction with Arm-PCR of CDR3 regions. TCRdb called the multiplex PCR reads again in MiXCR, with one record for every CDR3 protein. The sample contains roughly 420,000 distinct CDR3 sequences, 15% to 20% of which appear only once. The time point: newly diagnosed GD, antithyroid drugs for less than 3 months. PBMC RNA served as the TCR library source. American Thyroid Association guidelines were used to diagnose Graves' disease. Concerning this clonotype itself: The target antigen is unknown.

This sample was also put to use in a study of T cells in Graves' hyperthyroidism and ophthalmopathy.

This TCR was recovered from a woman aged 25 to 39 with Graves disease. Material: peripheral blood mononuclear cells (PBMCs), obtained at new diagnosis, from a patient treated with antithyroid drugs. The chain couples TRBV20-1 to TRBJ1-1; the D gene is possibly TRBD1 (6 bases). The chain's CDR3 is CSAVILQAGATEAFF. CDR3 coding DNA: TGCAGTGCTGTTATTCTCCAGGCAGGGGCGACTGAAGCTTTCTTT.